The 26 T cell receptor beta chains below all came from one sample that was sequenced in a study of OX40 agonist ivuxolimab in advanced cancers. Method: immunoSEQ multiplex PCR; TCRdb's copy keeps in-frame clones and lacks some. The sample carries about 62,000 clones, around 90% recorded once. Specimen: CD4+ or CD8+ T cells sorted from blood, collected in a trial of the OX40 agonist ivuxolimab. These TCRs come from an adult with an advanced solid tumor such as melanoma, head and neck, liver or kidney cancer.

The rearrangement uses TRBV18 and TRBJ2-3; TRBD2 matches at 13 bases. The germline CDR1 and CDR2 sequences are KGHSH and LQKENI. The CDR3 runs 17 residues. V shed 2 bases and J 3 bases; nucleotides not matched to a gene: 5. The CDR3 is CASSPLGTSGNTDTQYF. CDR3 DNA sequence: TGTGCCAGCTCACCATTGGGGACTAGCGGGAATACAGATACGCAGTATTTT.

The V gene is TRBV10-3, the J gene TRBJ2-7; no clear D gene. Germline V gene lookup returns CDR1 ENHRY and CDR2 SYGVKD. The CDR3 is 14 residues long. The V gene lost 2 bases and the J gene lost 0 bases, with 8 bases spanning the gap. CDR3 in amino acids: CAISEGRSSYEQYF. The CDR3 DNA follows: TGTGCCATCAGTGAGGGCAGAAGCTCCTACGAGCAGTACTTC.

The chain combines TRBV14 with TRBJ2-3; 10 bases line up with TRBD2. This CDR3 contains 18 residues. After removal of 3 bases from V and 1 base from J, the junction contained 10 bases not matched to a gene. From germline, CDR1 is SGHDN and CDR2 FVKESK. The CDR3 loop is CASSHSPTSGSRTDTQYF. In DNA form, the CDR3 reads TGTGCCAGCAGCCATTCTCCGACTAGCGGGTCTCGCACAGATACGCAGTATTTT.

The chain links TRBV19 to TRBJ2-2; D not certain. Per the germline V gene, CDR1 is LNHDA and CDR2 is SQIVND (reference sequence). This CDR3 is built from 11 residues. Trimming shortened V by 3 bases and J by 8 bases, and 4 bases separated the two germline ends. The chain's CDR3 is CASSIRGELFF. CDR3 coding DNA: TGTGCCAGTAGTATTCGTGGGGAGCTGTTTTTT.

V gene TRBV10-2 combines with J gene TRBJ1-2; 8 positions agree with TRBD1. The CDR3 has 14 residues. Germline V gives CDR1 WSHSY, CDR2 SAAADI. J gave up 2 bases and V 8 bases, and 7 bases lay outside the gene matches. The CDR3 region is CASSPDRVNYGYTF. Written as DNA, the CDR3 is TGCGCCAGCTCCCCGGACAGGGTGAACTATGGCTACACCTTC.

On this clone itself: Other DNA sequences from this sample encode an identical CDR3 as well. The chain links TRBV5-1 to TRBJ2-5; D is undetermined. The ends were cut back, 2 bases at V and 2 bases at J, with 1 base in the middle. The CDR3 has 11 residues. CDR1 SGHRS and CDR2 YFSETQ come from the germline V gene. CDR3 in amino acids: CASSFQETQYF. CDR3 DNA sequence: TGCGCCAGCAGCTTTCAAGAGACCCAGTACTTC.

As DNA, the CDR3 is TGTGCCAGCAGTCAACAGTACTACGAGCAGTACTTC. Protein sequence: CASSQQYYEQYF. This sequence joins TRBV28 and TRBJ2-7; D unclear. The CDR3 contains 12 residues. V was cut by 5 bases and J by 3 bases, with 8 bases left in between. The germline CDR1 and CDR2 sequences are MDHEN and SYDVKM.

This clone has a handful of counts. The chain couples TRBV11-3 to TRBJ2-3; D call uncertain. CDR1 is SGHNT, CDR2 YENEEA, per germline. V lost 3 bases, J lost 2 bases, and 6 bases lay in between. The CDR3 has 13 residues. CDR3 loop: CASSFRPTDTQYF. The CDR3 DNA is TGTGCCAGCAGCTTCCGACCCACAGATACGCAGTATTTT.

The chain employs TRBV14 and TRBJ1-1; D not resolved. The V gene's germline CDR1 is SGHDN and CDR2 FVKESK. Trimming shortened V by 2 bases and J by 1 base, and 5 bases separated the two germline ends. The CDR3 has 13 residues. CDR3 region: CASSQLQNTEAFF. DNA for the CDR3: TGTGCCAGCAGCCAACTACAGAACACTGAAGCTTTCTTT.

The genes are TRBV18 and TRBJ1-5, with 11 bases that match TRBD1. V lost 2 bases and J lost 7; bases outside the gene matches: 4. CDR1 KGHSH and CDR2 LQKENI come from the germline V gene. The CDR3 totals 15 residues. CDR3 DNA sequence: TGTGCCAGCTCACCAATGGGACAGGGGGACCAGCCCCAGCATTTT. The encoded protein is CASSPMGQGDQPQHF.

The chain joins TRBV7-9 to TRBJ2-7; weak D call: TRBD1 (6 bases). Germline CDR1 is SEHNR and CDR2 is FQNEAQ (reference sequence). The CDR3 spans 12 residues. Trimming left V 6 bases short and J 5 bases short, with 11 bases between. The CDR3 here is CASRSQGNEQYF. The CDR3 DNA sequence: TGTGCCAGCAGATCACAGGGTAACGAGCAGTACTTC.

The rearrangement joins TRBV6-5 to TRBJ2-3; no clear D. Trimming shortened V by 6 bases and J by 1 base, and 11 bases separated the two germline ends. CDR3 length: 14 amino acids. Germline CDR1 MNHEY, CDR2 SVGAGI. The DNA of the CDR3 is TGTGCCAGCAGCCCGGATTTCCGCACAGATACGCAGTATTTT. This codes for CASSPDFRTDTQYF.

The rearrangement uses TRBV6-6 and TRBJ2-7; D uncertain. The CDR3 loop spans 12 amino acids. The ends were cut back, 2 bases at V and 3 bases at J, with 5 bases in the middle. Looked up from germline, CDR1 is MNHNY and CDR2 is SVGAGI (reference sequence). The CDR3 coding sequence is TGTGCCAGCAGTTACCCGAGCTACGAGCAGTACTTC. Translated: CASSYPSYEQYF.

The chain couples TRBV5-1 to TRBJ2-5; tentative D call: TRBD2 (6 bases). CDR3 size: 15 residues. V shed 8 bases and J shed 4 bases, with 21 bases lying between them. Germline CDR1 reads SGHRS; CDR2 reads YFSETQ. Here the CDR3 reads CASSTGTGAGETQYF. The DNA of the CDR3 is TGCGCCAGTAGCACCGGGACGGGAGCCGGAGAGACCCAGTACTTC.

The gene calls are TRBV6-6 and TRBJ2-3; tentative D call: TRBD1 (6 bases). Between the trimmed V and J ends, which lost 2 bases and 2 bases, there was a span of 8 bases. There are 14 residues in the CDR3. The germline V gene has CDR1 MNHNY and CDR2 SVGAGI (reference sequence). The CDR3 DNA is TGTGCCAGCAGTTACAGGGGGATCACAGATACGCAGTATTTT. It codes for CASSYRGITDTQYF.

The DNA for the CDR3 is TGTGCCAGCAGTTTCCCGGAGCAGTTCTTC. Translated: CASSFPEQFF. The chain uses TRBV6-5 and TRBJ2-1; D is unresolved. The V and J ends lost 4 bases and 10 bases respectively, with 5 bases between them. CDR3 length equals 10 residues. Per germline, CDR1 MNHEY and CDR2 SVGAGI.

The gene calls are TRBV10-3 and TRBJ1-2; 12 nucleotides line up with TRBD1. The CDR3 is 14 residues long. The junction had 5 bases not matched to a gene; V was cut back by 5 bases and J by 7 bases. Germline assignment: CDR1 ENHRY and CDR2 SYGVKD. The CDR3, as DNA: TGTGCCATCAGTCAGGGACAGGGGGCGTCTGGCTACACCTTC. It yields the protein CAISQGQGASGYTF.

This chain joins TRBV2 and TRBJ2-2; the D gene could be TRBD1 or TRBD2 (6 bases each). This CDR3 contains 14 residues. Germline CDR1 is SNHLY and CDR2 is FYNNEI. V dropped 0 bases and J dropped 9 bases, with 11 bases sitting between them. CDR3 coding DNA: TGTGCCAGCAGTGAAGCGTGGGGGGCAAGGGAGCTGTTTTTT. Its translation is CASSEAWGARELFF.

V usage is TRBV7-3 and J usage is TRBJ1-6; D gene unclear. This CDR3 has 13 residues. Germline V lookup: CDR1 SGHTA, CDR2 FQGTGA. V was clipped by 5 bases and J by 10 bases, with 12 bases between them. CDR3 loop: CASSPDGRSPLHF. CDR3 nucleotides: TGTGCCAGCAGCCCGGATGGGAGGTCACCCCTCCACTTT.

The genes are TRBV10-3 and TRBJ1-5, with D perhaps matching TRBD1 (6 bases). Trimming pared 0 bases from V and 4 bases from J, leaving 10 bases between. This CDR3 spans 15 amino acids. Per germline, CDR1 ENHRY and CDR2 SYGVKD. For the CDR3, the DNA is TGTGCCATCAGTGAGTCGGGCAGGGGTAATCAGCCCCAGCATTTT. Protein: CAISESGRGNQPQHF.

The J gene is TRBJ2-5, the V gene TRBV7-8; D tentatively fits TRBD1 or TRBD2 (5 bases each). Germline CDR1 reads SGHVS; CDR2 reads FQNEAQ. Between the trimmed V and J ends, which lost 5 bases and 5 bases, there was a span of 15 bases. The CDR3 extends over 14 amino acids. The CDR3 spells CASSPGSLGETQYF. The CDR3 bases are TGTGCCAGCAGCCCAGGGAGCCTGGGGGAGACCCAGTACTTC.

The J gene is TRBJ1-2, the V gene TRBV5-4, with TRBD1 matching over 11 bases. Unmatched junction bases numbered 9, after V lost 6 bases and J lost 2 bases. The CDR3 covers 16 residues. Per germline, CDR1 SGHNT and CDR2 YYREEE (reference sequence). CDR3 bases: TGTGCCAGCAACTCCCGGGGGACAGGGGGGAACTATGGCTACACCTTC. Translated: CASNSRGTGGNYGYTF.

The gene calls are TRBV7-9 and TRBJ2-3, with a weak D call TRBD1 (6 bases). The germline V gene has CDR1 SEHNR and CDR2 FQNEAQ (reference sequence). This CDR3 is 14 amino acids long. V was trimmed by 0 bases and J by 5 bases, leaving 9 bases between them. For the CDR3, the DNA is TGTGCCAGCAGCTTAGCCAGGGGAGTAGATACGCAGTATTTT. Translated: CASSLARGVDTQYF.

This rearrangement joins TRBV29-1 to TRBJ1-3, with D possibly being TRBD1 (5 bases). V was cut by 6 bases and J by 4 bases, with 10 bases left in between. Germline loops: CDR1 SQVTM, CDR2 ANQGSEA. The CDR3 length is 12 residues. The CDR3 is CSVGEEGNTIYF. As DNA, the CDR3 is TGCAGCGTAGGGGAGGAGGGAAACACCATATATTTT.

This clone came up a few times. The chain is built from TRBV10-3 and TRBJ2-7; 8 bases fit TRBD1. J lost 1 base, V lost 7 bases, and 9 bases had no gene match. The CDR3 is 15 residues long. Germline CDR1 is ENHRY and CDR2 is SYGVKD. CDR3 amino acids: CAIKTDGQGSYEQYF. CDR3 nucleotide sequence: TGTGCCATCAAAACTGATGGACAGGGTTCCTACGAGCAGTACTTC.

Notes on this clone: Other DNA sequences in the same sample also yield this CDR3. The chain has TRBV5-1 and TRBJ2-2; D may be TRBD2 (5 bases). This CDR3 comprises 15 residues. Trimming pared 1 base from V and 1 base from J, leaving 8 bases between. Germline CDR1 SGHRS, CDR2 YFSETQ. The CDR3 region has the DNA TGCGCCAGCAGCTTGTGGGGAGAGAACACCGGGGAGCTGTTTTTT. Residues: CASSLWGENTGELFF. Variable domain in full (rest from reference TRBV5-1 and TRBJ2-2): KAGVTQTPRYLIKTRGQQVTLSCSPISGHRSVSWYQQTPGQGLQFLFEYFSETQRNKGNFPGRFSGRQFSNSRSEMNVSTLELGDSALYLCASSLWGENTGELFFGEGSRLTVL.